The 11 T cell receptor beta chains in this list originate from one sample, sequenced in a study of T cell responses to AZD1222 COVID-19 vaccine. Only in-frame clones appear in the TCRdb table, and some are missing; sequencing was by immunoSEQ multiplex PCR. The table records approximately 150,000 clones, 90% of them present only once. This material consisted of peripheral blood, taken on day 0 of AZD1222 vaccination. Every receptor here comes from an adult in good health.

This chain joins TRBV19 and TRBJ1-1; D gene ambiguous. The V gene lost 4 bases and the J gene lost 4 bases, with 10 bases spanning the gap. CDR1 and CDR2 from the germline V gene are LNHDA and SQIVND (reference sequence). CDR3 size: 13 residues. The CDR3 bases are TGTGCCAGTAGTACCCGCGGACGCACTGAAGCTTTCTTT. Translating it yields CASSTRGRTEAFF.

V and J are TRBV7-9 and TRBJ1-1; TRBD1 aligns across 9 bases. Germline V gene data show CDR1 as SEHNR and CDR2 as FQNEAQ (reference sequence). V was pared by 5 bases and J by 3 bases, with 4 bases of the junction left unmatched. The CDR3 sequence is 14 residues long. CDR3 residues: CASSGTGQDTEAFF. As DNA, the CDR3 is TGTGCCAGCAGCGGGACAGGGCAGGACACTGAAGCTTTCTTT.

CDR3 protein: CASSGQRLGYEQYF. CDR3 in DNA: TGTGCCAGCAGCGGACAGAGACTTGGCTACGAGCAGTACTTC. This chain links TRBV11-1 with TRBJ2-7, with a possible D match to TRBD1 (6 bases). CDR3 length: 14 amino acids. Germline V gene data show CDR1 as SGHAT and CDR2 as FQDESV (reference sequence). The germline V and J ends were trimmed by 5 bases and 3 bases, with 14 bases remaining between them.

This chain connects TRBV7-2 to TRBJ2-5; 8 bases line up with TRBD2. This CDR3 is built from 15 residues. CDR1 is SGHTA and CDR2 is FQGNSA in the germline V gene. The ends lost 3 bases at V and 4 bases at J; junction bases unmatched: 7. CDR3 DNA: TGTGCCAGCAGCTTCCGGGGGGGGCCTCGAGAGACCCAGTACTTC. This encodes CASSFRGGPRETQYF. The full variable domain, completed using reference TRBV7-2 and TRBJ2-5, is GAGVSQSPSNKVTEKGKDVELRCDPISGHTALYWYRQSLGQGLEFLIYFQGNSAPDKSGLPSDRFSAERTGGSVSTLTIQRTQQEDSAVYLCASSFRGGPRETQYFGPGTRLLVL.

The genes are TRBV30 and TRBJ2-4; D is uncertain. The V end was cut by 2 bases, the J end by 6 bases, with 11 bases between. The CDR3 has 13 amino acids. CDR1 GTSNPN and CDR2 SVGIG come from the germline V gene (reference sequence). This CDR3 is CAWSSQVGNIQYF. DNA of the CDR3: TGTGCCTGGAGTTCGCAGGTGGGAAACATTCAGTACTTC.

This chain joins TRBV5-1 and TRBJ2-3, with 9 positions matching TRBD2. The CDR3 sequence is 16 residues long. V lost 3 bases and J lost 5; bases outside the gene matches: 10. CDR1 and CDR2 from the germline V gene are SGHRS and YFSETQ. The CDR3 region has the DNA TGCGCCAGCAGCTCGAGCGGGGGGCCTCCAAAAGATACGCAGTATTTT. Its protein is CASSSSGGPPKDTQYF.

This clone showed up just once. This sample includes further DNA sequences coding for the same CDR3. The chain couples TRBV18 to TRBJ2-5, with no clear D. Trimming pared 0 bases from V and 5 bases from J, leaving 4 bases between. The germline gives CDR1 KGHSH, CDR2 LQKENI. The CDR3 has 12 residues. The CDR3 sequence: CASSPPGETQYF. CDR3 nucleotides: TGTGCCAGCTCACCACCTGGGGAGACCCAGTACTTC.

This chain joins TRBV2 and TRBJ2-7; tentative D call: TRBD2 (6 bases). Germline-derived CDR1 and CDR2 are SNHLY and FYNNEI. The CDR3 totals 13 residues. The ends were cut back, 8 bases at V and 3 bases at J, with 14 bases in the middle. The CDR3 reads CASQRAPIYEQYF. CDR3 nucleotides: TGTGCCAGCCAGCGGGCTCCTATCTACGAGCAGTACTTC.

The rearrangement joins TRBV7-6 to TRBJ2-1, with TRBD2 matching over 7 bases. The J segment lost 4 bases and the V segment lost 0 bases, leaving 12 bases of the junction unmatched. Germline V CDR1 and CDR2: SGHVS, FNYEAQ. This CDR3 region has 18 residues. CDR3 sequence: CASSLADLPQRGYNEQFF. DNA for the CDR3: TGTGCCAGCAGCTTAGCGGACCTCCCTCAGCGGGGTTACAATGAGCAGTTCTTC.

The chain carries TRBV19 and TRBJ1-5; D uncertain. The V end was cut by 4 bases, the J end by 0 bases, with 7 bases between. CDR1 is LNHDA, CDR2 SQIVND, per germline (reference sequence). The length of the CDR3 is 14 residues. CDR3 sequence (DNA): TGTGCCAGTAGTAGGGCGCATAGCAATCAGCCCCAGCATTTT. It codes for CASSRAHSNQPQHF.

This chain uses TRBV19 with TRBJ1-5; D remains unclear. Deletions cut 2 bases from V and 4 bases from J, with 9 bases between. CDR1 LNHDA and CDR2 SQIVND come from the germline V gene (reference sequence). The CDR3 consists of 14 residues. CDR3 sequence reads: CASSIIGQNQPQHF. CDR3 bases: TGTGCCAGTAGTATAATCGGGCAGAATCAGCCCCAGCATTTT. Together with reference TRBV19 and TRBJ1-5, the CDR3 gives the full variable domain: DGGITQSPKYLFRKEGQNVTLSCEQNLNHDAMYWYRQDPGQGLRLIYYSQIVNDFQKGDIAEGYSVSREKKESFPLTVTSAQKNPTAFYLCASSIIGQNQPQHFGDGTRLSIL.